Below, 24 T cell receptor beta chains from the same sample are listed, as sequenced in a study of blood T cell repertoires in COVID-19. The method was immunoSEQ multiplex PCR; TCRdb's version includes in-frame clones alone and lacks a portion of them. The table lists about 100,000 clones, approximately 91% of them singletons. The specimen sequenced was peripheral blood. These receptors were taken from a man aged 55 to 70 with acute or convalescent COVID-19.

The chain is built from TRBV24-1 and TRBJ1-5; D unresolved. Trimming left V 4 bases short and J 4 bases short, with 10 bases between. This CDR3 region has 14 residues. Germline V CDR1 and CDR2: KGHDR, SFDVKD. The CDR3 nucleotides read TGTGCCACCAGTGAACGTGGCAAAAATCAGCCCCAGCATTTT. This gives the protein CATSERGKNQPQHF.

The V gene is TRBV6-5, the J gene TRBJ2-2; D call uncertain. This CDR3 spans 15 amino acids. Trimming took 4 bases from V and 2 from J, leaving 11 bases between them. The germline gives CDR1 MNHEY, CDR2 SVGAGI. This chain's CDR3 is CASSSGTSNTGELFF. The CDR3 DNA reads as TGTGCCAGCAGTTCTGGCACATCTAACACCGGGGAGCTGTTTTTT.

The V call is TRBV19, the J call TRBJ2-7, with 8 bases that match TRBD1. Germline CDR1 reads LNHDA; CDR2 reads SQIVND (reference sequence). CDR3 length: 15 residues. The trim removed 3 bases at V and 3 bases at J, leaving 7 bases unmatched. As DNA, the CDR3 is TGTGCCAGTAGTATTTTTGACAGGGGAAGCTACGAGCAGTACTTC. Translating it yields CASSIFDRGSYEQYF.

V is TRBV15 and J is TRBJ2-3; weak D call: TRBD1 (5 bases). Germline CDR1 is LNHNV and CDR2 is YYDKDF (reference sequence). The CDR3 has 15 residues. Trimming left V 5 bases short and J 6 bases short, with 18 bases between. CDR3 nucleotides: TGTGCCACCAGCCCTGGGGCCCAGGTTTACGATACGCAGTATTTT. Translating it yields CATSPGAQVYDTQYF.

The genes are TRBV11-3 and TRBJ2-3, with 8 bases that match TRBD2. V trimming: 2 bases; J trimming: 2 bases; junction bases outside the gene matches: 3. Germline CDR1 is SGHNT and CDR2 is YENEEA. CDR3 length: 15 amino acids. The CDR3 DNA reads as TGTGCCAGCAGCTTAACACTAGCGGCCACAGATACGCAGTATTTT. Protein sequence: CASSLTLAATDTQYF.

The genes are TRBV27 and TRBJ1-2; 8 bases map to TRBD1. V dropped 6 bases and J dropped 3; count of bases not matched to a gene: 0. Germline CDR1 is MNHEY and CDR2 is SMNVEV (reference sequence). CDR3 length: 12 residues. The CDR3 DNA is TGTGCCAGCAGGGGACAGGACTATGGCTACACCTTC. It encodes CASRGQDYGYTF.

V and J are TRBV2 and TRBJ2-7; D is possibly TRBD2 (5 bases). Looked up from germline, CDR1 is SNHLY and CDR2 is FYNNEI. Trimming left V 6 bases short and J 4 bases short, with 13 bases between. CDR3 length: 13 residues. The DNA for the CDR3 is TGTGCCAGCAGGGACTCCGGGCGTTACGAGCAGTACGTC. Translated, it gives CASRDSGRYEQYV.

V usage is TRBV29-1 and J usage is TRBJ1-6, with D perhaps TRBD1 (6 bases). This CDR3 comprises 13 residues. V was pared by 8 bases and J by 3 bases, with 11 bases between. In germline, CDR1 is SQVTM, CDR2 ANQGSEA. The CDR3 DNA sequence: TGCAGCTTTAGGACAGACTATAATTCACCCCTCCACTTT. Its protein product is CSFRTDYNSPLHF.

The J gene is TRBJ1-1, the V gene TRBV29-1; D call uncertain. V was clipped by 0 bases and J by 1 base, with 9 bases between them. CDR3 size: 14 residues. Germline V gives CDR1 SQVTM, CDR2 ANQGSEA. In nucleotides, the CDR3 is TGCAGCGTTGAAGATCCTCGGAGGAACACTGAAGCTTTCTTT. Translating it yields CSVEDPRRNTEAFF.

The chain is built from TRBV19 and TRBJ1-5, with D tentatively TRBD1 (5 bases). The CDR3 consists of 13 residues. V lost 6 bases and J 4 bases, leaving 10 bases between the germline ends. Germline CDR1 LNHDA, CDR2 SQIVND (reference sequence). DNA of the CDR3: TGTGCCAGTAGCCAGGGAGGGAATCAGCCCCAGCATTTT. The encoded protein is CASSQGGNQPQHF.

The rearrangement links TRBV20-1 to TRBJ2-3; no clear D. Trimming shortened V by 3 bases and J by 5 bases, and 3 bases separated the two germline ends. CDR1 is DFQATT and CDR2 is SNEGSKA in the germline V gene (reference sequence). This CDR3 has 10 residues. CDR3 sequence reads: CSASLDTQYF. CDR3 coding DNA: TGCAGTGCTAGTCTAGATACGCAGTATTTT.

The chain uses TRBV10-2 and TRBJ2-3, with a possible D match to TRBD2 (7 bases). CDR3 length: 15 amino acids. Deletions cut 4 bases from V and 5 bases from J, with 16 bases between. The germline CDR1 and CDR2 sequences are WSHSY and SAAADI. Written as DNA, the CDR3 is TGCGCCAGCAGTGTCAGGGGAGGGGTGAAAGATACGCAGTATTTT. It translates to CASSVRGGVKDTQYF.

The chain has TRBV12-2 and TRBJ2-7; the D call of TRBD2 is as the table states it, not checked on the DNA. TRBV12-2 represents a pseudogene. The CDR3 sequence is 16 residues long. The CDR3 protein is CASRLGSSGSSYEQYV. The CDR3 nucleotides are TGTGCAAGTCGCTTAGGAAGTAGCGGGAGCTCCTACGAGCAGTACGTC.

This sequence joins TRBV5-1 and TRBJ2-7, with D tentatively TRBD1 (5 bases). The CDR3 consists of 13 residues. The germline gives CDR1 SGHRS, CDR2 YFSETQ. V lost 4 bases to trimming and J lost 0 bases, with 8 bases between them. The CDR3 protein is CASSPDNSYEQYF. CDR3 in DNA: TGCGCCAGCAGCCCGGACAACTCCTACGAGCAGTACTTC.

V is TRBV19 and J is TRBJ2-1; 11 nucleotides agree with TRBD1. Per germline, CDR1 LNHDA and CDR2 SQIVND (reference sequence). The CDR3 sequence is 17 residues long. J was trimmed by 5 bases and V by 10 bases; bases with no gene match: 16. The CDR3 region has the DNA TGTGCCACCTCGGACAGGGGGCGTGCGGGAGGGGACAATGAGCAGTTCTTC. Its translation: CATSDRGRAGGDNEQFF.

The chain employs TRBV30 and TRBJ2-3, with TRBD2 identical over 13 bases. Germline V gene data show CDR1 as GTSNPN and CDR2 as SVGIG (reference sequence). The CDR3 sequence is 15 residues long. With V trimmed by 3 bases and J by 8 bases, 8 bases remained unmatched. The CDR3 DNA sequence: TGTGCCTGGAGGGACGGGACTAGCGGGGAGGGTACGCAGTATTTT. Translation: CAWRDGTSGEGTQYF.

The chain links TRBV5-1 to TRBJ2-1; 7 nucleotides agree with TRBD2. V trimming: 4 bases; J trimming: 11 bases; junction bases outside the gene matches: 9. The CDR3 contains 13 residues. The germline CDR1 and CDR2 sequences are SGHRS and YFSETQ. The CDR3 loop is CASSLLTREKQFF. The CDR3 DNA sequence: TGCGCCAGCAGCCTCCTGACGCGGGAGAAGCAGTTCTTC.

This chain connects TRBV2 to TRBJ1-2, with D perhaps matching TRBD1 (5 bases). With 11 bases removed from V and 4 bases from J, the gap between germline ends came to 20 bases. The CDR3 length is 14 residues. Looked up from germline, CDR1 is SNHLY and CDR2 is FYNNEI. The CDR3 is CASLFQGSSYGYTF. The CDR3 nucleotides read TGTGCCTCACTTTTCCAGGGCAGCAGCTATGGCTACACCTTC.

The chain carries TRBV24-1 and TRBJ1-1, with D perhaps TRBD1 (5 bases). Germline CDR1 and CDR2: KGHDR and SFDVKD. The germline V and J ends were trimmed by 7 bases and 7 bases, with 9 bases remaining between them. The CDR3 length is 11 residues. CDR3 nucleotides: TGTGCCACCAGAAGGGGTGATGAAGCTTTCTTT. Translation: CATRRGDEAFF.

This clone appeared a single time. The chain is built from TRBV21-1 and TRBJ1-1; the tabulated D call, TRBD1, remains unverified against the DNA. TRBV21-1 is termed a pseudogene. The CDR3 has 14 residues. The CDR3: CASSTKEGDTEAFF. DNA for the CDR3: TGTGCCAGCAGTACCAAGGAAGGGGACACTGAAGCTTTCTTT.

This clone was detected only a few times. Other DNA sequences from this sample encode an identical CDR3 as well. The DNA for the CDR3 is TGCGCCAGCAGCTTGGACGGGGGCACTGAAGCTTTCTTT. Translated, it gives CASSLDGGTEAFF. V and J are TRBV5-1 and TRBJ1-1; D is possibly TRBD1 (5 bases). Germline V gene sequence: CDR1 SGHRS, CDR2 YFSETQ. This CDR3 is built from 13 residues. The V end lost 0 bases, the J end lost 4 bases, and 7 bases lay between the germline ends.

The chain carries TRBV3-1 (or the pseudogene TRBV3-2) and TRBJ2-5; 13 nucleotides align to TRBD2. V trimming: 7 bases; J trimming: 4 bases; junction bases outside the gene matches: 12. Per germline, CDR1 LGHDT and CDR2 YNNKEL (reference sequence). The CDR3 has 17 amino acids. CDR3 nucleotides: TGTGCCAGCACCACGCTCCGACTAGCGGGAGGCGGAGAGACCCAGTACTTC. Residues: CASTTLRLAGGGETQYF.

V usage is TRBV3-1 (or the pseudogene TRBV3-2) and J usage is TRBJ2-7, with D possibly TRBD2 on 5 matching bases. Trimming cost V 11 bases and J 6 bases, with 11 bases left between them. Germline assignment: CDR1 LGHDT and CDR2 YNNKEL (reference sequence). The CDR3 extends over 10 amino acids. CDR3 sequence reads: CAREGSEQYV. For the CDR3, the DNA is TGTGCCCGAGAGGGTTCCGAGCAGTACGTC.

The chain couples TRBV6-6 to TRBJ2-4; a possible D gene is TRBD2 (5 bases). Per the germline V gene, CDR1 is MNHNY and CDR2 is SVGAGI (reference sequence). V dropped 0 bases and J dropped 0 bases, with 6 bases sitting between them. CDR3 length equals 15 residues. The CDR3 DNA is TGTGCCAGCAGTTACTCAGGGAGAGCCAAAAACATTCAGTACTTC. Amino acids: CASSYSGRAKNIQYF.